This T cell receptor beta chain was sequenced in a study of brain T cells in children with intractable seizures. Profiling relied on immunoSEQ multiplex PCR, and the TCRdb table lists in-frame clones only, not all of them. The sample consists of under 400,000 clones, more than 85% of them appearing once. The J segment lost 7 bases and the V segment lost 1 base, leaving 5 bases of the junction unmatched. The CDR3 covers 14 residues. The V gene's germline CDR1 is SGHDT and CDR2 YYEEEE. As to time point: blood from clinic visit 5 months post-surgery; TSC patient then seizure free. The sequencing here drew on peripheral blood, taken 4 to 6 months after surgery. The source is a boy younger than two with tuberous sclerosis and intractable seizures. The V call is TRBV5-6, the J call TRBJ1-2, with TRBD1 matching 9 bases. This CDR3 is CASSLPGQGFGYTF. The DNA for the CDR3 is TGTGCCAGCAGCTTGCCGGGACAGGGATTTGGCTACACCTTC.